The rows below give T cell receptor beta chains drawn from one sample of a study of patients and donors after allogeneic stem cell transplantation. In TCRdb, the RT-PCR reads were re-called with MiXCR into one record per CDR3 protein. Of roughly 12,000 distinct CDR3 sequences in the sample, 20% to 25% were seen once. The sequenced sample was blood, either unsorted or a sorted T cell fraction (not recorded which). The receptors shown here come from a human donor who was either an allogeneic HSCT recipient or a stem cell or donor lymphocyte infusion donor (not recorded which). It is not recorded whose cells these are; they may come from a transplant donor. Both conserved end residues are trimmed from each CDR3. Each record gives: V gene, CDR3 length, J gene, CDR3 protein.

v_gene: TRBV10-3
len: 11
j_gene: TRBJ2-1
CDR3aa: AISDMGQGEQF

v_gene: TRBV10-3
len: 11
j_gene: TRBJ1-1
CDR3aa: AIRATVLIEAF

v_gene: TRBV6-5
len: 12
j_gene: TRBJ1-4
CDR3aa: ASSNGHPNEKLF

v_gene: TRBV27
len: 12
j_gene: TRBJ2-5
CDR3aa: ASSSGSRAETQY

v_gene: TRBV4-3
len: 11
j_gene: TRBJ1-1
CDR3aa: ASSLTGRTEAF

v_gene: TRBV7-8
len: 14
j_gene: TRBJ1-1
CDR3aa: ASSPYRDRGNTEAF

v_gene: TRBV4-2
len: 12
j_gene: TRBJ1-5
CDR3aa: ASRLTGDAQPQH

v_gene: TRBV28
len: 13
j_gene: TRBJ1-1
CDR3aa: ASSTLSGVNTEAF

v_gene: TRBV28
len: 13
j_gene: TRBJ1-2
CDR3aa: ASSPPPGNVYGYT

v_gene: TRBV7-9
len: 10
j_gene: TRBJ2-7
CDR3aa: ASSPDFYEQY